Detailed here is one T cell receptor (beta chain). The table came from immunoSEQ multiplex PCR; TCRdb's copy has only in-frame clones and leaves some out. This table has around 130,000 clones, over 85% appearing once. CDR3 size: 15 residues. With 6 bases clipped from V and 8 bases from J, the junction kept 15 bases outside the gene matches. Germline V gives CDR1 LNHDA, CDR2 SQIVND (reference sequence). These data come from a study of control samples from healthy donors and cancer patients. Sequencing was performed on PBMCs. The TCR was taken from a man between 45 and 60 years old with head and neck cancer. The chain couples TRBV19 to TRBJ1-2; 7 bases match TRBD1. The CDR3 bases are TGTGCCAGTAGGCCAATGACAGGGTCGGAGAGAGGCTACACCTTC. Protein: CASRPMTGSERGYTF.